The clone carrying this T cell receptor (beta chain) turned up a few times. What it binds is unknown. An equimolar mix of two oligonucleotides served as the beta constant-region primer for TRBC1 and TRBC2. Nested alpha and beta constant-region primers with the SP2 primer drove four PCR rounds on ligated cDNA. TCRdb used MiXCR to reprocess the UMI-ligation and nested PCR reads, holding one entry per CDR3 protein. This sample yields around 83,000 distinct CDR3 sequences, of which approximately 10% are seen a single time; over 0.11% belongs to the top ten. This sample stems from a study of naive and memory T cell subsets. The V gene's germline CDR1 is SGHTA and CDR2 FQGNSA. Trimming took 5 bases from V and 3 from J, leaving 16 bases between them. The CDR3 sequence is 15 residues long. From the second PCR step, alpha and beta chains were amplified apart. Findings and caveats of the study: Between naive and memory subsets, TCR abundance power law exponents differed. From naive to CM, EM and EMRA, diversity decreased and Gini increased. Naive repertoires, especially CD8, held a few larger clonotypes, possibly memory cells re-expressing CD45RA.

The rearrangement uses TRBV7-2 and TRBJ1-1; D may be TRBD1 (6 bases). What was sequenced was naive CD4+ T cells from blood. This sequence originates from a human donor in good health. The CDR3 loop is CASSPQQGRDTEAFF. In nucleotides, the CDR3 is TGTGCCAGCAGCCCCCAACAGGGAAGGGACACTGAAGCTTTCTTT.